This TCR beta chain was obtained from a study of T cell repertoires in cytomegalovirus infection. Overall study: From public TCR beta signatures came an indication of both CMV infection and matching HLA type.

In TCRdb, the reads were re-called with MiXCR into one record per CDR3 protein. This sample has more than 85,000 distinct CDR3 sequences, with 16% found just once. V was trimmed by 6 bases and J by 4 bases, leaving 15 bases between them. The CDR3 runs 14 residues. In germline, CDR1 is MNHEY, CDR2 SMNVEV (reference sequence). This clonotype was detected only a few times. This chain connects TRBV27 to TRBJ1-1, with D perhaps TRBD1 (6 bases). Sequencing was carried out using PBMCs. The receptor was isolated from a human donor in good health (CMV status not recorded). Some clones in this sample may be carry-over from other donors' samples. CDR3 bases: TGTGCCAGCAGACGACAGGCCGGAGGCACTGAAGCTTTCTTT. Protein product: CASRRQAGGTEAFF.